This T cell receptor beta chain was identified in a study of cytomegalovirus exposure and HLA in healthy donors. Study conclusions and caveats: As immune exposure information, only CMV serostatus was available.

Remarks on this clone: Its antigen is unidentified.

The CDR3 totals 15 residues. J gave up 8 bases and V 2 bases, and 9 bases lay outside the gene matches. CDR1 is SGHNT, CDR2 YYREEE, per germline (reference sequence). The PCR contained 60 Vbeta and 13 Jbeta primers. TCRdb's copy holds only in-frame clones and misses some; the assay was immunoSEQ multiplex PCR. The data hold about 80,000 clones, with roughly four fifths observed a single time. This TCR came from a human donor in good health. Sequencing was done on a sample of PBMCs. This chain joins TRBV5-4 and TRBJ1-2; 10 bases map to TRBD1. The CDR3 DNA reads TGTGCCAGCAGCTTTCGACAGGGGGCGCAGCCGGGCTACACCTTC. Its translation: CASSFRQGAQPGYTF.